This T cell receptor (beta chain) was identified during a study of long-term antiretroviral therapy in people with HIV. Whole-study results and caveats: ART was followed by higher diversity that remained below transplant donor controls. Clonotypes expanded prior to ART showed repertoire dominance at all sampled time points.

Remarks on this clone: Its antigen is unknown.

Sequencing relied on immunoSEQ assay v3.0, run at survey level. Profiled with immunoSEQ multiplex PCR; TCRdb holds only in-frame clones, not every one. The sample contains fewer than 45,000 clones, 94% of which appear only once. In germline, CDR1 is MNHNS, CDR2 SASEGT. V dropped 6 bases and J dropped 5; count of bases not matched to a gene: 6. This CDR3 comprises 15 residues. The chain has TRBV6-1 and TRBJ2-2, with 10 bases aligning to TRBD1. Specimen: unsorted PBMCs, collected 4.1 years after starting antiretroviral therapy. This TCR came from a woman between 50 and 59 years old with HIV. Here the CDR3 reads CASRRGTGETGELFF. The CDR3 coding sequence is TGTGCCAGCAGAAGAGGGACAGGGGAGACCGGGGAGCTGTTTTTT.